What follows are 17 T cell receptor beta chains derived from one specimen sequenced in a study of post-analysis software for immune sequencing data (dated by TCRdb to between 2014 and 2016). Their specific antigens are unknown. Study-wide findings and limitations: Significantly higher frequencies in patients than in controls were found for about five TRBV segments, including TRBV5-6, TRBV5-1 and TRBV20-1.

Libraries were prepared through PCR. Data came from an Illumina HiSeq 2500. To reduce PCR and sequencing biases, unique molecular identifiers were built into the TCR beta cDNA libraries. Using fastp trimming at Q25 and MiXCR clonotype assembly, TCRdb reanalyzed the public sequencing data and kept in-frame beta chains. A single entry per CDR3 protein holds the most common genes and DNA from its merged rows. In all, the sample holds about 680,000 distinct CDR3 sequences, and over 45% of those were seen once. 11% of the sample goes to the ten largest clones. The sequenced material came from blood. All receptors derive from a girl aged 2 to 10 with multiple sclerosis.

The rearrangement links TRBV4-1 to TRBJ1-1; maybe TRBD1 (5 bases). Germline loops: CDR1 MGHRA, CDR2 YSYEKL. The V and J ends lost 0 bases and 3 bases respectively, with 20 bases between them. CDR3 length: 18 residues. In nucleotides, the CDR3 is TGCGCCAGCAGCCAAGAATTGGCAGGGCCCCTAAAGGACACTGAAGCTTTCTTT. This sequence encodes CASSQELAGPLKDTEAFF.

The V call is TRBV29-1, the J call TRBJ2-5, with 10 bases fitting TRBD1. The CDR3 spans 14 residues. Per the germline V gene, CDR1 is SQVTM and CDR2 is ANQGSEA. Losses at the gene ends were 4 bases for V and 6 bases for J; bases not matched to a gene: 8. The CDR3 DNA follows: TGCAGCGTTGTTTCTGACAGGGGGCTAAAGACCCAGTACTTC. Translated: CSVVSDRGLKTQYF.

The chain recombines TRBV20-1 with TRBJ2-5; 7 nucleotides line up with TRBD2. Germline V gene data show CDR1 as DFQATT and CDR2 as SNEGSKA (reference sequence). With V trimmed by 0 bases and J by 5 bases, 9 bases remained unmatched. The CDR3 totals 15 residues. DNA of the CDR3: TGCAGTGCTAGAGATCAAACTAGCGCGGGGGAGACCCAGTACTTC. Translating it yields CSARDQTSAGETQYF.

In the case of this clonotype: A junction boundary mismatches the germline segment, possibly from a read error. The genes are TRBV7-9 and TRBJ2-7, with 7 bases lining up with TRBD1. The J call may be wrong; the DNA end is better matched by TRBJ2-5. The germline CDR1 and CDR2 sequences are SEHNR and FQNEAQ (reference sequence). The CDR3 runs 13 residues. CDR3 sequence: CANSSTGQETQYF. The CDR3 bases are TGTGCCAACAGCTCGACAGGGCAAGAGACCCAGTACTTC.

This clonotype came up a few times. The rearrangement uses TRBV29-1 and TRBJ1-2; D may be TRBD1 (5 bases). Germline CDR1 and CDR2: SQVTM and ANQGSEA. The CDR3 spans 14 residues. V was pared by 0 bases and J by 7 bases, with 15 bases between. The CDR3 DNA follows: TGCAGCGTTGAAGAGCAGGGTTTGAGGGGTGGCTACACCTTC. Its protein is CSVEEQGLRGGYTF.

The chain has TRBV6-2 or TRBV6-3 and TRBJ2-3, with 9 bases fitting TRBD2. The length of the CDR3 is 20 residues. The V gene's germline CDR1 is MNHEY and CDR2 SVGEGT. The trim removed 2 bases at V and 1 base at J, leaving 16 bases unmatched. The CDR3 DNA follows: TGTGCCAGCAGTTACCTCTCCCTTCCTTTGACTAGCGGCCGCACAGATACGCAGTATTTT. Its translation is CASSYLSLPLTSGRTDTQYF.

The V call is TRBV11-2, the J call TRBJ1-4; the D is unclear. Trimming removed 4 bases at V and 6 bases at J, with 15 bases between. Germline V lookup: CDR1 SGHAT, CDR2 FQNNGV. CDR3 size: 15 residues. CDR3 loop: CASSSEGGGYEKLFF. CDR3 DNA: TGTGCCAGCAGCTCCGAGGGCGGCGGATATGAAAAACTGTTTTTT.

Comment on this clonotype: Germline and junction disagree at one end, which may indicate a read error. The rearrangement joins TRBV7-8 to TRBJ2-7, with D perhaps TRBD1 or TRBD2 (6 bases each). The CDR3 has 13 residues. The V gene's germline CDR1 is SGHVS and CDR2 FQNEAQ. CDR3 sequence: CASSFRGLYEQYF. The CDR3 bases are TGTGCTAGCAGCTTTCGGGGGCTTTACGAGCAGTACTTC.

This clonotype has only a few counts. CDR3: CSVEEANRGQNEQYF. The CDR3 nucleotides read TGCAGCGTTGAAGAGGCGAACAGGGGGCAGAACGAGCAGTACTTC. This rearrangement joins TRBV29-1 to TRBJ2-7, with 9 nucleotides matching TRBD1. Unmatched junction bases numbered 8, after V lost 0 bases and J lost 5 bases. The CDR3 runs to 15 residues. Looked up from germline, CDR1 is SQVTM and CDR2 is ANQGSEA.

This clonotype has just a few counts. V usage is TRBV29-1 and J usage is TRBJ2-7; possibly TRBD1 for D (5 bases). V was pared by 2 bases and J by 4 bases, with 12 bases between. The CDR3 runs to 13 residues. Germline CDR1 reads SQVTM; CDR2 reads ANQGSEA. The CDR3 DNA is TGCAGCGTTGAATACGGCAGGGAATACGAGCAGTACTTC. It encodes CSVEYGREYEQYF.

This chain uses TRBV6-2 or TRBV6-3 with TRBJ2-7; 7 bases fit TRBD1. The J call could be wrong; TRBJ2-5 is a better fit for the DNA end. The CDR3 length is 15 residues. Germline CDR1 reads MNHEY; CDR2 reads SVGEGT. The CDR3 sequence is CASSQMGQYQETQYF. The DNA of the CDR3 is TGTGCCAGCAGTCAGATGGGACAGTATCAAGAGACCCAGTACTTC.

This chain uses TRBV29-1 with TRBJ2-1; D not resolved. Germline loops: CDR1 SQVTM, CDR2 ANQGSEA. The CDR3 runs 12 residues. With 1 base removed from V and 9 bases from J, the gap between germline ends came to 10 bases. The CDR3, as DNA: TGCAGCGTTGAAGCTGACCTAACTGAGCAGTTCTTC. Encoded protein: CSVEADLTEQFF.

V is TRBV6-5 and J is TRBJ2-3, with a tentative D call TRBD2 (6 bases). Trimming pared 7 bases from V and 4 bases from J, leaving 9 bases between. The V gene's germline CDR1 is MNHEY and CDR2 SVGAGI. The length of the CDR3 is 12 residues. The CDR3 sequence: CASNGGADTQYF. In DNA, the CDR3 is TGTGCCAGCAACGGAGGGGCAGATACGCAGTATTTT.

V and J are TRBV27 and TRBJ1-1, with unresolved D. Deletions cut 5 bases from V and 5 bases from J, with 9 bases between. CDR1 and CDR2 from the germline V gene are MNHEY and SMNVEV (reference sequence). The CDR3 length is 12 residues. CDR3 in DNA: TGTGCCAGCAGTCTCCCCTCTACTGAAGCTTTCTTT. It specifies CASSLPSTEAFF.

This clonotype came up many times. The CDR3 nucleotides read TGCAGCGCCGAACCGGGGGGTGGCGATGAGCAGTTCTTC. This codes for CSAEPGGGDEQFF. This chain links TRBV29-1 with TRBJ2-1; 7 bases align to TRBD2. V lost 7 bases to trimming and J lost 8 bases; unmatched junction nucleotides: 11. Looked up from germline, CDR1 is SQVTM and CDR2 is ANQGSEA. The length of the CDR3 is 13 residues.

This clonotype was seen repeatedly, ten times or more. The genes are TRBV29-1 and TRBJ2-1; TRBD1 aligns across 8 bases. The V and J ends lost 5 bases and 10 bases, in that order; junction bases with no gene match: 4. This CDR3 has 11 residues. Germline CDR1 is SQVTM and CDR2 is ANQGSEA. The CDR3 region is CSVKTGAEQFF. The CDR3 nucleotides read TGCAGCGTTAAGACAGGGGCCGAGCAGTTCTTC.

This sequence joins TRBV5-1 and TRBJ2-4; tentatively, D is TRBD2 (6 bases). Trimming took off 3 bases at V and 8 bases at J, with 12 bases between the two ends. From germline, CDR1 is SGHRS and CDR2 YFSETQ. This CDR3 has 13 amino acids. CDR3 protein: CASSWSQRDIQYF. The CDR3 coding sequence is TGCGCCAGCAGCTGGTCACAGCGGGACATTCAGTACTTC.